The 11 T cell receptor beta chains below all came from one sample that was sequenced in a study of blood T cell repertoires in COVID-19. The repertoire was sequenced with immunoSEQ multiplex PCR; TCRdb's copy has only in-frame clones and lacks some. This table has around 320,000 clones, roughly 90% appearing once. The sequenced material came from PBMCs or T cells enriched from blood (not recorded which). The receptors were sampled from a woman younger than 45 who had been exposed to COVID-19.

This rearrangement joins TRBV11-2 to TRBJ2-7, with TRBD2 as a possible D gene (6 bases). This CDR3 comprises 14 residues. Per the germline V gene, CDR1 is SGHAT and CDR2 is FQNNGV. Trimming pared 5 bases from V and 2 bases from J, leaving 13 bases between. The CDR3 sequence is CASSPVRGTYEQYF. The CDR3 DNA sequence: TGTGCCAGCAGCCCAGTACGGGGGACCTACGAGCAGTACTTC.

The rearrangement uses TRBV6-5 and TRBJ2-7, with 10 bases matching TRBD1. The trim removed 8 bases at V and 5 bases at J, leaving 12 bases unmatched. This CDR3 comprises 15 residues. Per the germline V gene, CDR1 is MNHEY and CDR2 is SVGAGI. CDR3: CASRRVATGGHEQYF. The CDR3 region has the DNA TGTGCCAGCCGACGTGTGGCGACAGGGGGCCACGAGCAGTACTTC.

This rearrangement joins TRBV19 to TRBJ1-4; TRBD1 might be the D (6 bases). This CDR3 is 14 amino acids long. V was trimmed by 7 bases and J by 0 bases, leaving 9 bases between them. CDR1 and CDR2 (germline): LNHDA, SQIVND (reference sequence). This CDR3 is CASKNRATNEKLFF. The CDR3 DNA follows: TGTGCCAGTAAAAACAGGGCAACTAATGAAAAACTGTTTTTT.

V gene TRBV4-2 combines with J gene TRBJ1-1; 7 bases match TRBD1. With 10 bases clipped from V and 8 bases from J, the junction kept 13 bases outside the gene matches. CDR1 and CDR2 from the germline V gene are LGHNA and YNFKEQ. CDR3 length: 13 amino acids. The CDR3 nucleotides read TGTGCCACCCGGCGGGACAGACGAGGGGAAGCTTTCTTT. This sequence encodes CATRRDRRGEAFF.

The V gene is TRBV11-2, the J gene TRBJ1-1; 11 nucleotides match TRBD1. Germline trimming cut 0 bases from V and 1 base from J; bases unmatched to any gene: 10. The length of the CDR3 is 19 residues. Germline assignment: CDR1 SGHAT and CDR2 FQNNGV. CDR3 DNA: TGTGCCAGCAGCTTAGACCCTCACGGGACAGGGGGGACGAACACTGAAGCTTTCTTT. This codes for CASSLDPHGTGGTNTEAFF. The variable domain in full, completed from reference TRBV11-2 and TRBJ1-1, reads EAGVAQSPRYKIIEKRQSVAFWCNPISGHATLYWYQQILGQGPKLLIQFQNNGVVDDSQLPKDRFSAERLKGVDSTLKIQPAKLEDSAVYLCASSLDPHGTGGTNTEAFFGQGTRLTVV.

This clone has only one observation. The V call is TRBV16, the J call TRBJ1-2; weak D call: TRBD1 (6 bases). The V end lost 0 bases, the J end lost 7 bases, and 18 bases lay between the germline ends. Germline-derived CDR1 and CDR2 are KGHSY and FQNENV. The CDR3 runs 16 residues. CDR3 nucleotide sequence: TGTGCCAGCAGCCAATCCGAATCGGGGGGCGTCGGTGGCTACACCTTC. Its protein product is CASSQSESGGVGGYTF.

The chain is built from TRBV7-8 and TRBJ2-7, with 7 bases that match TRBD1. CDR1 and CDR2 from the germline V gene are SGHVS and FQNEAQ. This CDR3 comprises 15 residues. The V gene end was trimmed by 2 bases and the J gene end by 4 bases; junction bases not matched to a gene: 8. The CDR3 loop is CASSLHLQGWYEQYF. CDR3 nucleotide sequence: TGTGCCAGCAGCTTACACCTACAGGGGTGGTACGAGCAGTACTTC.

The genes are TRBV6-5 and TRBJ1-2; 7 positions match TRBD1. Germline CDR1 is MNHEY and CDR2 is SVGAGI. This CDR3 has 15 amino acids. The V gene end was trimmed by 2 bases and the J gene end by 8 bases; junction bases not matched to a gene: 11. CDR3 protein: CASSYGAQGGEGYTF. CDR3 nucleotides: TGTGCCAGCAGTTACGGGGCGCAGGGGGGTGAAGGCTACACCTTC.

J is TRBJ1-2 and V is TRBV4-1, with D tentatively TRBD1 (6 bases). The V gene's germline CDR1 is MGHRA and CDR2 YSYEKL. V lost 1 base and J 4 bases, leaving 13 bases between the germline ends. The CDR3 has 15 amino acids. As DNA, the CDR3 is TGCGCCAGCAGCCAAGTGGACAGCGACGGCTATGGCTACACCTTC. Protein: CASSQVDSDGYGYTF.

The J gene is TRBJ2-1, the V gene TRBV11-2; weak D call: TRBD1 (6 bases). Trimming pared 2 bases from V and 4 bases from J, leaving 15 bases between. This CDR3 spans 16 amino acids. Per the germline V gene, CDR1 is SGHAT and CDR2 is FQNNGV. The CDR3 DNA reads TGTGCCAGCAGCTTAAATTTGGGGGCGCCGTACAATGAGCAGTTCTTC. Translating gives CASSLNLGAPYNEQFF. Together with reference TRBV11-2 and TRBJ2-1, the CDR3 gives the full variable domain: EAGVAQSPRYKIIEKRQSVAFWCNPISGHATLYWYQQILGQGPKLLIQFQNNGVVDDSQLPKDRFSAERLKGVDSTLKIQPAKLEDSAVYLCASSLNLGAPYNEQFFGPGTRLTVL.

This clone was seen just once. The J gene is TRBJ1-1, the V gene TRBV11-2; 7 bases fit TRBD1. With 4 bases clipped from V and 0 bases from J, the junction kept 5 bases outside the gene matches. The CDR3 consists of 15 residues. CDR1 and CDR2 (germline): SGHAT, FQNNGV. CDR3 sequence: CASSSSGGVNTEAFF. As DNA, the CDR3 is TGTGCCAGCAGCTCTTCAGGGGGAGTGAACACTGAAGCTTTCTTT.